Listed below are T cell receptor beta chains from one sample, sequenced in a study of cytomegalovirus exposure and HLA in healthy donors. Produced via immunoSEQ multiplex PCR; TCRdb's table is partial and in-frame only. The repertoire holds around 160,000 clones, with around 68% as singletons. The sample was PBMCs. The receptors come from a man aged 45-60 years in good health and CMV-seronegative. CDR3s include the opening cysteine and the closing phenylalanine or tryptophan. Each record gives: J gene, V gene, clone size, D gene, CDR3 DNA, CDR3 protein. A D gene is named only where the DNA matches it firmly. Rows may omit the clone size; those that give it use once, few, many or a size class.

TRBJ1-4,TRBV5-1,-,-,TGCGCCAGCAGCCTTACAGGGATGGGGAATGAAAAACTGTTTTTT,CASSLTGMGNEKLFF
TRBJ2-3,TRBV28,-,-,TGTGCCAGCAGTACCCTACCAGATACGCAGTATTTT,CASSTLPDTQYF
TRBJ2-3,TRBV5-1,-,TRBD1,TGCGCCAGCAGCTTGGAGGGGGCGGCCACAGATACGCAGTATTTT,CASSLEGAATDTQYF
TRBJ1-1,TRBV9,-,-,TGTGCCAGCAGCGGGACATTGAACACTGAAGCTTTCTTT,CASSGTLNTEAFF
TRBJ2-7,TRBV2,-,TRBD1,TGTGCCAGCAGTCCCACTAGGGGGCACGAGCAGTACTTC,CASSPTRGHEQYF
TRBJ1-3,TRBV29-1,-,-,TGCAGCGTCGACAGTGAAGGTGGAAACACCATATATTTT,CSVDSEGGNTIYF
TRBJ1-2,TRBV9,-,-,TGTGCCAGCAGCGTAGGAGGCAGTTTGAACTATGGCTACACCTTC,CASSVGGSLNYGYTF
TRBJ2-5,TRBV7-9,-,-,TGTGCCAGCAGCGGATGGCTTGGCAGCGGGGAGACCCAGTACTTC,CASSGWLGSGETQYF
TRBJ1-1,TRBV4-1,few,-,TGCGCCAGCAGCCAAGAGGTCGTTCAGGGGAACACTGAAGCTTTCTTT,CASSQEVVQGNTEAFF
TRBJ1-4,TRBV2,-,-,TGTGCCAGCAGGGTCAGGGCCTCAACTAATGAAAAACTGTTTTTT,CASRVRASTNEKLFF
TRBJ2-1,TRBV28,-,TRBD1,TGTGCCAGCACCTTGGACAGGGGATATACCTACAATGAGCAGTTCTTC,CASTLDRGYTYNEQFF
TRBJ1-2,TRBV4-3,-,-,TGCGCCAGCAGCCGGGACACCTCCAACTATGGCTACACCTTC,CASSRDTSNYGYTF
TRBJ1-2,TRBV6-5,-,-,TGTGCCAGCTCTGTGGGGGCGGGTTTTAGTGGCTACACCTTC,CASSVGAGFSGYTF
TRBJ2-7,TRBV5-1,few,TRBD2,TGCGCCAGCAGCCGACTAGCGGGGGGCTCCTACGAGCAGTACTTC,CASSRLAGGSYEQYF
TRBJ1-2,TRBV6-1,few,-,TGTGCCAGCAGCACTAACTATGGCTACACCTTC,CASSTNYGYTF
TRBJ1-2,TRBV11-3,-,-,TGTGCCAGCAGCTTTAGAGAGAGGTGCGGCTACACCTTC,CASSFRERCGYTF
TRBJ1-4,TRBV10-3,few,TRBD1,TGTGCCATCAGGCATGACAGGGATGAAAAACTGTTTTTT,CAIRHDRDEKLFF
TRBJ2-1,TRBV9,-,-,TGTGCCAGCAGCAACAGGATGCTTAGCAATGAGCAGTTCTTC,CASSNRMLSNEQFF
TRBJ1-4,TRBV7-9,-,-,TGTGCCAGCAGCGGATCGGGGTCTAATGAAAAACTGTTTTTT,CASSGSGSNEKLFF
TRBJ2-7,TRBV7-2,few,-,TGTGCCAGCAGCCGAAGTGGGGCTAACTACGAGCAGTACTTC,CASSRSGANYEQYF
TRBJ2-5,TRBV4-2,-,TRBD2,TGTGCCAGCAGCCCACTAAGCGGGGGGAGACAAGAGACCCAGTACTTC,CASSPLSGGRQETQYF
TRBJ1-4,TRBV9,once,TRBD1,TGTGCCAGCAGCATGGGACAGGAGGCATCTAATGAAAAACTGTTTTTT,CASSMGQEASNEKLFF
TRBJ2-1,TRBV5-1,-,TRBD2,TGCGCCAGCAGCCCCCCTAGCGGGGTTTCCTACAATGAGCAGTTCTTC,CASSPPSGVSYNEQFF
TRBJ2-7,TRBV4-1,-,TRBD1,TGCGCCAGCAGCCAAGATCGGGACAGGGGGTTCGAGCAGTACTTC,CASSQDRDRGFEQYF
TRBJ1-1,TRBV2,few,TRBD1,TGTGCCAGCAGTAGGGACAGCCCGAACACTGAAGCTTTCTTT,CASSRDSPNTEAFF
TRBJ2-5,TRBV6-5,-,TRBD2,TGTGCCAGCAGCCCTCGCGGGGGAGGGGAGACCCAGTACTTC,CASSPRGGGETQYF
TRBJ2-7,TRBV5-1,once,TRBD2,TGCGCCAGCAGCGTACTAGCGGAGTACTACGAGCAGTACTTC,CASSVLAEYYEQYF
TRBJ2-3,TRBV27,-,TRBD1,TGTGCCAGCCTCATCAAGGGGGGACAGGGGATTTTGGGTAGGACAGATACGCAGTATTTT,CASLIKGGQGILGRTDTQYF
TRBJ2-5,TRBV7-7,-,TRBD2,TGTGCCAGCAGCTCCTCGGGACTAGCGGCGAAAGAGACCCAGTACTTC,CASSSSGLAAKETQYF
TRBJ2-5,TRBV27,-,TRBD1,TGTGCCAGCAAAAGCCGGGACAGGGCTTTCTCCAAACAAGAGACCCAGTACTTC,CASKSRDRAFSKQETQYF
TRBJ2-2,TRBV6-6,many,-,TGTGCCAGCAGTTACTCTGAGGGGGTAACCGGGGAGCTGTTTTTT,CASSYSEGVTGELFF
TRBJ2-7,TRBV7-7,-,TRBD1,TGTGCTAGCACGGGACAGGGGGACTCCTACGAGCAGTACTTC,CASTGQGDSYEQYF
TRBJ2-6,TRBV18,-,-,TGTGCCGGCTCACCACCGGGGCAACCTGGGGCCAACGTCCTGACTTTC,CAGSPPGQPGANVLTF
TRBJ2-7,TRBV11-3,-,-,TGTGCCAGCAGCCCCCAACCCGGGACACGCGAGCAGTACTTC,CASSPQPGTREQYF
TRBJ2-4,TRBV7-2,-,TRBD1,TGTGCCAGCAGCTTAGAGCCGGGACAGCTAGCCAAAAACATTCAGTACTTC,CASSLEPGQLAKNIQYF
TRBJ1-5,TRBV6-5,-,-,TGTGCCAGCAGTTCGGGAGGGAATAGCAATCAGCCCCAGCATTTT,CASSSGGNSNQPQHF
TRBJ1-2,TRBV27,-,-,TGTGCCAGCAGTTTATCAGAGCGGCCAGTTTATGGCTACACCTTC,CASSLSERPVYGYTF
TRBJ1-1,TRBV6-5,-,-,TGTGCCAGCAGTCGACAGACCTTCACTGAAGCTTTCTTT,CASSRQTFTEAFF
TRBJ2-3,TRBV6-6,-,-,TGTGCTTGGGGCCCGAGCACAGATACGCAGTATTTT,CAWGPSTDTQYF
TRBJ2-5,TRBV28,-,-,TGTGCCAGCAGTTTAGTTGGACAGCGTGAGACCCAGTACTTC,CASSLVGQRETQYF
TRBJ2-1,TRBV5-1,-,TRBD1,TGCGCCAGCAGCCCCGGACAGGGTTCTTACAATGAGCAGTTCTTC,CASSPGQGSYNEQFF
TRBJ1-6,TRBV5-1,many,TRBD1,TGCGCCAGCAGCCCCACCGGACAGGGTTCGTATTCACCCCTCCACTTT,CASSPTGQGSYSPLHF
TRBJ1-5,TRBV21-1,-,-,TGTGCCAGCAGCATCGCCGGGACAGGGGATAGCAATCAGCCCCAGCATTTT,CASSIAGTGDSNQPQHF
TRBJ1-1,TRBV6-1,few,TRBD1,TGTGCCAGCAGTGAAGATGGGACAGGGGGCACTGAAGCTTTCTTT,CASSEDGTGGTEAFF
TRBJ1-1,TRBV7-2,-,TRBD1,TGTGCCAGCAGCTTAGTAGAGGGACAGGGGTCAAACACTGAAGCTTTCTTT,CASSLVEGQGSNTEAFF